The following is a TCR beta chain sequence with its context. The data were taken from a study of cytomegalovirus exposure and HLA in healthy donors. PCR primers comprised 60 Vbeta and 13 Jbeta primers. Profiling relied on immunoSEQ multiplex PCR, and the TCRdb table lists in-frame clones only, not all of them. The repertoire holds some 110,000 clones, with approximately 80% as singletons. This CDR3 region has 17 residues. Germline CDR1 SGHRS, CDR2 YFSETQ. V was pared by 4 bases and J by 3 bases, with 12 bases of the junction left unmatched. This clonotype was sampled from a woman under 30 in good health and CMV-seropositive. Sequencing input: PBMCs. The rearrangement joins TRBV5-1 to TRBJ2-3; 9 bases map to TRBD2. The CDR3 nucleotides are TGCGCCAGCAGCGGACCCTTTTCAGCGGGAGGAACAGATACGCAGTATTTT. This codes for CASSGPFSAGGTDTQYF.